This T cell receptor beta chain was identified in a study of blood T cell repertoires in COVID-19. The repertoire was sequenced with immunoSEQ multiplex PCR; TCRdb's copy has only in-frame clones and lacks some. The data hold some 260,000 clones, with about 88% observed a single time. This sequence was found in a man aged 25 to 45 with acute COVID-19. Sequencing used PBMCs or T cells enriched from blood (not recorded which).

CDR3 sequence (DNA): TGTGCCAGTAGTATAAGCGGGGGTAACACTGAAGCTTTCTTT. The encoded protein is CASSISGGNTEAFF. The chain recombines TRBV19 with TRBJ1-1, with D possibly matching TRBD1 (5 bases). V was cut by 2 bases and J by 2 bases, with 9 bases left in between. The V gene's germline CDR1 is LNHDA and CDR2 SQIVND (reference sequence). This CDR3 is built from 14 residues.